These 2 T cell receptor beta chains share one sample of origin, sequenced in a study of cytomegalovirus exposure and HLA in healthy donors. Use of 60 Vbeta and 13 Jbeta primers characterized the PCR. Sequencing was performed with immunoSEQ multiplex PCR; in TCRdb, only in-frame clones are kept and a portion is missing. The sample lists roughly 130,000 clones, about four fifths seen once, with 3% to 3.5% in the top ten. Sequencing input: PBMCs. These receptors were collected from a female donor in good health and CMV-seronegative.

V usage is TRBV30 and J usage is TRBJ2-7; 11 bases are shared with TRBD2. CDR1 GTSNPN and CDR2 SVGIG come from the germline V gene (reference sequence). The CDR3 is made up of 17 amino acids. Losses at the gene ends were 3 bases for V and 0 bases for J; bases not matched to a gene: 10. CDR3 sequence (DNA): TGTGCCTGGAGACCCGCTAGCGGGAGGCCCTCCTCCTACGAGCAGTACTTC. This translates into CAWRPASGRPSSYEQYF.

Points on this clone: Germline and junction disagree at one end, which may indicate a read error. J is TRBJ2-5 and V is TRBV7-7; TRBD1 might be the D (6 bases). The CDR3 consists of 14 residues. Germline values: CDR1 SSHAT, CDR2 FNYEAQ (reference sequence). The chain's CDR3 is CASSPGAQQETQYF. The DNA of the CDR3 is TGTGCTAGCAGTCCAGGGGCGCAGCAAGAGACCCAGTACTTC.